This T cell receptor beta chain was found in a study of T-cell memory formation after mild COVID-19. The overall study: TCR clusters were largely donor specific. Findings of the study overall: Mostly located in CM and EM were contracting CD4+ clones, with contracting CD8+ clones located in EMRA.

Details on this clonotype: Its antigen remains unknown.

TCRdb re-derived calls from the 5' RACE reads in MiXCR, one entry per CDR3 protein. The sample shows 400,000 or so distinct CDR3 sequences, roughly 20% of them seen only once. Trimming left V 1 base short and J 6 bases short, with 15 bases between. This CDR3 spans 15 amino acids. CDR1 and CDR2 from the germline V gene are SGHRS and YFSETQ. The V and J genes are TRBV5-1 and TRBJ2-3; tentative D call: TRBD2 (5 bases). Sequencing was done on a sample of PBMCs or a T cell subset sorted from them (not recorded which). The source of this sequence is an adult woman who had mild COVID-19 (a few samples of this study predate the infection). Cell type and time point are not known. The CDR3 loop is CASSLSRATGDTQYF. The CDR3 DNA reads TGCGCCAGCAGCTTGTCGCGGGCCACGGGGGATACGCAGTATTTT.